The entry that follows covers one TCR beta chain sequence. Antigen: not known. The sample comes from a study of OX40 agonist ivuxolimab in advanced cancers. Here immunoSEQ multiplex PCR was the method, and the copy in TCRdb shows in-frame clones only, minus some. The repertoire includes over 25,000 clones, roughly 80% of them detected once, and 20% to 25% sits in the top ten. Findings of the study overall: By week 6 at 0.1 to 3.0 mg/kg, blood CD4+ and CD8+ T cells had expanded clonally.

This receptor was taken from an adult with an advanced solid tumor such as melanoma, head and neck, liver or kidney cancer. The sequencing used CD4+ or CD8+ T cells sorted from blood, collected in a trial of the OX40 agonist ivuxolimab.

CDR3 sequence (DNA): TGTGCCAGCAGTTACTCGAGACTAGCGTGGAACGAGCAGTACTTC. It codes for CASSYSRLAWNEQYF. This chain links TRBV6-5 with TRBJ2-7; TRBD2 agrees at 8 bases. Per the germline V gene, CDR1 is MNHEY and CDR2 is SVGAGI. The length of the CDR3 is 15 residues. Unmatched junction bases numbered 6, after V lost 0 bases and J lost 5 bases.